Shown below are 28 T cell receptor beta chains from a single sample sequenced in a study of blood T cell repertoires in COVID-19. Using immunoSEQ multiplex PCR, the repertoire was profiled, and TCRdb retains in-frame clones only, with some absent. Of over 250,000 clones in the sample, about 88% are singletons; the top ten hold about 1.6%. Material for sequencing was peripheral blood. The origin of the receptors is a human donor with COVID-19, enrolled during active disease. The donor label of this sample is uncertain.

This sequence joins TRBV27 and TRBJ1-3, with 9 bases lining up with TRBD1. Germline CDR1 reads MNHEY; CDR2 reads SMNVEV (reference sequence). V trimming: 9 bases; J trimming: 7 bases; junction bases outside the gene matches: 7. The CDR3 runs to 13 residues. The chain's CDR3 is CASTTGGLNTIYF. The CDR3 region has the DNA TGTGCCAGTACGACAGGGGGTTTGAACACCATATATTTT.

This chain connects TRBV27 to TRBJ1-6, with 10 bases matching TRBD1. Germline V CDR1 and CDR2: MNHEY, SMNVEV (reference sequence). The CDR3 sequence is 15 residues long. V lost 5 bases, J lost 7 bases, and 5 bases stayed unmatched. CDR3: CASSIGQGENSPLHF. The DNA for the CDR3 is TGTGCCAGCAGTATCGGACAGGGGGAGAATTCACCCCTCCACTTT.

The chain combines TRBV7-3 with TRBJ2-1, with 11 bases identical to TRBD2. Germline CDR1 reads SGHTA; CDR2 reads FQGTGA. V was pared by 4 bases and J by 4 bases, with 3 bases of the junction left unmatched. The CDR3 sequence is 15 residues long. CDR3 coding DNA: TGTGCCAGCAGCTCACTAGCGGGGGAATACAATGAGCAGTTCTTC. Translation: CASSSLAGEYNEQFF.

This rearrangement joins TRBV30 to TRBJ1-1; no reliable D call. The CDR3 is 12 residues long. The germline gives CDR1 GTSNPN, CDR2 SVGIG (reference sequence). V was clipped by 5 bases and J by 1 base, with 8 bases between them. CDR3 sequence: CAWGVSNTEAFF. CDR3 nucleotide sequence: TGTGCCTGGGGCGTTTCGAACACTGAAGCTTTCTTT.

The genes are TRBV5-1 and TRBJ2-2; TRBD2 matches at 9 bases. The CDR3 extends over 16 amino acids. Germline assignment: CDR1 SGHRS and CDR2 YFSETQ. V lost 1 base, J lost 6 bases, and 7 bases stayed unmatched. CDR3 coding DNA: TGCGCCAGCAGCTTGTTATTAGCGGGAGATCCCGGGGAGCTGTTTTTT. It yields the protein CASSLLLAGDPGELFF. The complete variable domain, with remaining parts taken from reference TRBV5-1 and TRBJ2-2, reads KAGVTQTPRYLIKTRGQQVTLSCSPISGHRSVSWYQQTPGQGLQFLFEYFSETQRNKGNFPGRFSGRQFSNSRSEMNVSTLELGDSALYLCASSLLLAGDPGELFFGEGSRLTVL.

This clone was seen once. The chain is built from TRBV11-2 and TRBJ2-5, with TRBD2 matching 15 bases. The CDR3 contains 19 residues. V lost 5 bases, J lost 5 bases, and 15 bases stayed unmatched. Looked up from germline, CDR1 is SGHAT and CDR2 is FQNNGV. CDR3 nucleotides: TGTGCCAGCAGCATGACCCCATCCTGGACTAGCGGGAGGGAGGAGACCCAGTACTTC. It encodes CASSMTPSWTSGREETQYF.

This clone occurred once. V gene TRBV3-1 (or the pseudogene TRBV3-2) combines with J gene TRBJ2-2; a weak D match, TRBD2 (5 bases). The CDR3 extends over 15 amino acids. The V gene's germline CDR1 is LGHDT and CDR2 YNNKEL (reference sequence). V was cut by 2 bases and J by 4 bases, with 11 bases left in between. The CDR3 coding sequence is TGTGCCAGCAGCCAAACTAGGACGGGCACCGGGGAGCTGTTTTTT. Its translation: CASSQTRTGTGELFF.

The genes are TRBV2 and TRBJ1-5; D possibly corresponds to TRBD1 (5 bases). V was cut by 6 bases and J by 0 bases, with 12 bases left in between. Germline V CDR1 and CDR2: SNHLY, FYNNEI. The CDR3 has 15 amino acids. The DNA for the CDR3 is TGTGCCAGCAGCGCAGGGATTTATAGCAATCAGCCCCAGCATTTT. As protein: CASSAGIYSNQPQHF.

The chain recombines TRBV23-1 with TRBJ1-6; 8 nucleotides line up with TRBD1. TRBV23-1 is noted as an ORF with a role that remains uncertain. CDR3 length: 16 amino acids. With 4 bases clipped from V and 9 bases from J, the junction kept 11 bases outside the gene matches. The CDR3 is CASSRSSQGAGSPLHF. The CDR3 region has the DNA TGCGCCAGCAGTCGATCGTCTCAGGGGGCAGGTTCACCCCTCCACTTT.

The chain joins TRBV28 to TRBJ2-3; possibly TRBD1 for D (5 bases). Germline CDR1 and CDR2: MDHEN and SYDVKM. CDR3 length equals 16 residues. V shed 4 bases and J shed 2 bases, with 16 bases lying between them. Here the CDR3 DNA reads TGTGCCAGCAGTTCTCCAGGACAACAATACACAGATACGCAGTATTTT. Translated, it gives CASSSPGQQYTDTQYF.

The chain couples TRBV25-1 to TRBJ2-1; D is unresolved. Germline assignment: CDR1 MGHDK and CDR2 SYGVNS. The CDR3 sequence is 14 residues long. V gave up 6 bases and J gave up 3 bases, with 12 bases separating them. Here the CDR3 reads CASSSSPLYNEQFF. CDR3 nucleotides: TGTGCCAGCAGCTCTTCTCCCCTCTACAATGAGCAGTTCTTC.

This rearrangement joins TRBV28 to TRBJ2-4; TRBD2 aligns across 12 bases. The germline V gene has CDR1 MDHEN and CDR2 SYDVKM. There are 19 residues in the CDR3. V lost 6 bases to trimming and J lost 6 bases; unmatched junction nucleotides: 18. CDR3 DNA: TGTGCCAGCAGCTTAGTGGCTAGCGGGAGGGTAGGATTAGGAAACATTCAGTACTTC. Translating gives CASSLVASGRVGLGNIQYF.

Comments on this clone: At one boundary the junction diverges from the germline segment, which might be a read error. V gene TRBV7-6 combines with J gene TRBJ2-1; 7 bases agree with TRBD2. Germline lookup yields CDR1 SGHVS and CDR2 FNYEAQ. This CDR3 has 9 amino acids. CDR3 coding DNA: TGCGGGGGGATGGATGAGCAGTTCTTC. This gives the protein CGGMDEQFF.

CDR3 residues: CASSLIQGDFNSPLHF. In nucleotides, the CDR3 is TGTGCCAGCAGCTTAATCCAGGGGGATTTTAATTCACCCCTCCACTTT. The gene calls are TRBV7-9 and TRBJ1-6; TRBD1 agrees at 7 bases. The V segment lost 2 bases and the J segment 6 bases; nucleotides outside the gene matches: 7. The CDR3 length is 16 residues. Germline V lookup: CDR1 SEHNR, CDR2 FQNEAQ (reference sequence).

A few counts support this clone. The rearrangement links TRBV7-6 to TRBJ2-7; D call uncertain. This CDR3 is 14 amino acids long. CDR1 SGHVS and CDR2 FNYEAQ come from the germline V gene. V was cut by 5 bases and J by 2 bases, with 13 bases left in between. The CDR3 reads CASSPYTEPYEQYF. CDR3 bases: TGTGCCAGCAGCCCTTATACAGAGCCCTACGAGCAGTACTTC. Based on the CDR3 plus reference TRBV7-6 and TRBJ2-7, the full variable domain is GAGVSQSPRYKVTKRGQDVALRCDPISGHVSLYWYRQALGQGPEFLTYFNYEAQQDKSGLPNDRFSAERPEGSISTLTIQRTEQRDSAMYRCASSPYTEPYEQYFGPGTRLTVT.

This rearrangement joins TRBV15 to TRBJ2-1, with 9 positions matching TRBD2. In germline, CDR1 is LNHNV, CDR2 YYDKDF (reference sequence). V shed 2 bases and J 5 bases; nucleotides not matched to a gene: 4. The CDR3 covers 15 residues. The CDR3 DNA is TGTGCCACCAGCAGACGTAGCGGGGGTAACAATGAGCAGTTCTTC. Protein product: CATSRRSGGNNEQFF.

The CDR3 nucleotides are TGTGCCAGCAGTAAGAGGTACAGGGGTGGAAATGAGCAGTTCTTC. Protein: CASSKRYRGGNEQFF. The chain is built from TRBV2 and TRBJ2-1; 7 bases are a match to TRBD1. Germline V gene sequence: CDR1 SNHLY, CDR2 FYNNEI. The CDR3 is 15 residues long. With 5 bases clipped from V and 7 bases from J, the junction kept 11 bases outside the gene matches.

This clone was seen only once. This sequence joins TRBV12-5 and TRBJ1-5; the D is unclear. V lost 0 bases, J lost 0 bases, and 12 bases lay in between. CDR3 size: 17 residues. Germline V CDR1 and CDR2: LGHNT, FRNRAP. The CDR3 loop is CASGLVRETYSNQPQHF. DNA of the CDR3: TGTGCTAGTGGTTTGGTACGGGAGACCTATAGCAATCAGCCCCAGCATTTT.

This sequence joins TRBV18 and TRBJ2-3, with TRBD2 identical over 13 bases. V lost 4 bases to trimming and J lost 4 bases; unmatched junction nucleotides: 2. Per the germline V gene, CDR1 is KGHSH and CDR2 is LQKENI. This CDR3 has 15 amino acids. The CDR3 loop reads CASSLGTSGADTQYF. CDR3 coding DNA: TGTGCCAGCTCACTTGGGACTAGCGGGGCAGATACGCAGTATTTT. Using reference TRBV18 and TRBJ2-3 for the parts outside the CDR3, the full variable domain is NAGVMQNPRHLVRRRGQEARLRCSPMKGHSHVYWYRQLPEEGLKFMVYLQKENIIDESGMPKERFSAEFPKEGPSILRIQQVVRGDSAAYFCASSLGTSGADTQYFGPGTRLTVL.

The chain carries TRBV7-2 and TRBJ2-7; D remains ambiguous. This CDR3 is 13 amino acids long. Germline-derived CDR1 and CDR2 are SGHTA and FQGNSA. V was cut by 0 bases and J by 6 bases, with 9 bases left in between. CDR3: CASSLAVWSEQYF. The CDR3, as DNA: TGTGCCAGCAGCTTAGCGGTTTGGAGCGAGCAGTACTTC.

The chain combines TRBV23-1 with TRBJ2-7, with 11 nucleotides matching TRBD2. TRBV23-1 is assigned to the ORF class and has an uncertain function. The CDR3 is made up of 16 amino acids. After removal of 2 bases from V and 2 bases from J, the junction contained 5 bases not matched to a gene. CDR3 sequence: CASSQTGLAETYEQYF. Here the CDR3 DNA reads TGCGCCAGCAGTCAAACGGGACTAGCGGAGACCTACGAGCAGTACTTC.

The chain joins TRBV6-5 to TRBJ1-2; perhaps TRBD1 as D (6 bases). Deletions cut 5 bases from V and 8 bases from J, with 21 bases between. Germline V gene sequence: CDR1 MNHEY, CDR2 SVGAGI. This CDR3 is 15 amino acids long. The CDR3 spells CASSTPTGGEEGYTF. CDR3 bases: TGTGCCAGCAGTACCCCGACGGGGGGCGAGGAGGGCTACACCTTC.

CDR3 residues: CASGRQGTDQPQHF. CDR3 nucleotide sequence: TGTGCCAGTGGTCGACAGGGGACGGATCAGCCCCAGCATTTT. The rearrangement uses TRBV19 and TRBJ1-5, with 8 bases identical to TRBD1. J gave up 5 bases and V 8 bases, and 8 bases lay outside the gene matches. The CDR3 is 14 residues long. Per germline, CDR1 LNHDA and CDR2 SQIVND (reference sequence).

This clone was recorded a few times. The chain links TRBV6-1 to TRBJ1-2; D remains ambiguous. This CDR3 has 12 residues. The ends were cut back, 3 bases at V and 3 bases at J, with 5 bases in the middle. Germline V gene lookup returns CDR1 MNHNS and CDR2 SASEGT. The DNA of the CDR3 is TGTGCCAGCAGTGACCGCGACTATGGCTACACCTTC. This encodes CASSDRDYGYTF.

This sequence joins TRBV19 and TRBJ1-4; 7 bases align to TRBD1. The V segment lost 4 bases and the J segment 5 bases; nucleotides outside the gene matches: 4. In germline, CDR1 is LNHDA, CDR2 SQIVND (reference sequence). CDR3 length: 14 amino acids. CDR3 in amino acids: CASSRDSQNEKLFF. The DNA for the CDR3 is TGTGCCAGTAGTAGGGACAGCCAAAATGAAAAACTGTTTTTT.

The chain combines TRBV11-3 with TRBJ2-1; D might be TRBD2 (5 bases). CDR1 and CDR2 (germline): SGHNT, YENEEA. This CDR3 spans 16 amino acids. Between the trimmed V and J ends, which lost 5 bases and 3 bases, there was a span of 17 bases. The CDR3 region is CASSRSLGAGYNEQFF. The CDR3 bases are TGTGCCAGCAGCAGAAGTCTTGGTGCGGGCTACAATGAGCAGTTCTTC.

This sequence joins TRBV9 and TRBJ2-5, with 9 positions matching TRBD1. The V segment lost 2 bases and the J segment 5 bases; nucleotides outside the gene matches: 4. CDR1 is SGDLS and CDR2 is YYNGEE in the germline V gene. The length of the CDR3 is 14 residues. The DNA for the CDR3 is TGTGCCAGCAGCGTTCCGGGACAGGGTGAGACCCAGTACTTC. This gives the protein CASSVPGQGETQYF. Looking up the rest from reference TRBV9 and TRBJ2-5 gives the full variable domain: DSGVTQTPKHLITATGQRVTLRCSPRSGDLSVYWYQQSLDQGLQFLIQYYNGEERAKGNILERFSAQQFPDLHSELNLSSLELGDSALYFCASSVPGQGETQYFGPGTRLLVL.

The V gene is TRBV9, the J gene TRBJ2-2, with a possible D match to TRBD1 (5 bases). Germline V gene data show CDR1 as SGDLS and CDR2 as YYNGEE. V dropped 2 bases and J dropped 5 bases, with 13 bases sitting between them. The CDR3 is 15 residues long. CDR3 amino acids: CASSVGGKGTGELFF. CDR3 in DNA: TGTGCCAGCAGCGTTGGTGGGAAGGGGACCGGGGAGCTGTTTTTT. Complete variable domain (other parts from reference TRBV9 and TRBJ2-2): DSGVTQTPKHLITATGQRVTLRCSPRSGDLSVYWYQQSLDQGLQFLIQYYNGEERAKGNILERFSAQQFPDLHSELNLSSLELGDSALYFCASSVGGKGTGELFFGEGSRLTVL.